This T cell receptor (beta chain) was identified during a study of blood T cells in healthy people across ages (dated by TCRdb to between 2015 and 2016). General notes on the study: In model experiments, template switching captured about one uniquely barcoded TCR beta cDNA molecule for every two T cells. To avoid experimental bias, donors of different ages were distributed randomly across sequencing lanes. The study measured age-related changes in TCR beta repertoire diversity using deep sequencing normalized with unique cDNA molecular identifiers. Four age groups were formed from the donors: young (average 16 years), middle-aged (approximately 42), aged (around 68) and long-lived (more than 75). Using the same blood draw, the study looked at two additional independent replicas of 1 million unique cDNA reads for two donors, one aged 18 to 30 and the other aged 80 or older. The paper as a whole reports these results and caveats: Compared with the aged group, more naive CD4+ T cells, fewer expanded clones and increased TCR diversity were shown by the long-lived group, suggesting age selection. Observed TCR beta diversity correlated strongly with the percentage of naive T cells measured by flow cytometry. The CMV infection status of donors was not known, potentially confounding age-related changes in expanded clonotypes. Estimates of total diversity from one million sequenced T cells were regarded as lower bounds and underestimates. Because profiling used bulk unsorted PBMCs, naive and antigen-experienced compartments could not be compared conclusively. As age increased, observed TCR beta diversity per million T cells dropped in a roughly linear way, and a significant reduction was already evident by age roughly 40.

The donors were roughly 40 Caucasian individuals from Russia, aged roughly 6 to 100 years, who were systemically healthy. Each donor gave roughly 9.5 milliliters of peripheral blood, collected into EDTA-treated Vacutainer tubes. Ficoll-Paque density-gradient centrifugation was used to isolate PBMCs, with at least 7 million per sample. Trizol reagent was used to extract total RNA from PBMCs, with at least 5 micrograms per sample. Naive CD45RAhigh/CD27high T cell percentages were measured by flow cytometry on a PBMC aliquot from every donor. The receptor library was made with 5' RACE. Instrument used: Illumina HiSeq 2500. A second roughly 7 to 11 cycle PCR used a sample-barcoded 5' primer and a J-beta primer mix. Each TCR beta cDNA molecule received a unique molecular identifier from a template-switch 5' adaptor carrying 12 random nucleotides. At least 2.5 million CDR3-containing paired-end reads were obtained from each sample. All of the RNA was converted into first-strand cDNA using the Mint cDNA synthesis kit, with a TRBC-specific oligonucleotide serving as the primer. Following uracil-DNA glycosylase treatment, a first 18-cycle PCR with universal primers M1SS and BC2_uni_R was performed on all cDNA. The published analysis was carried out like this. For normalization, 1 million high-quality reads, each with a distinct molecular identifier, were randomly selected from each sample. Instead of being binned into consensus sequences, reads that shared molecular identifiers were thrown out. MiTCR, run with a Q25 quality threshold and the strictest error-elimination algorithm, handled CDR3 identification, clonotype clustering and error correction. A nonparametric unseen species model with Euler transformation was used to estimate a lower bound on total TCR beta diversity. TCRdb redid the processing of the public reads, applying fastp at Q25 and MiXCR, and retained in-frame beta chains. Here each entry gathers all rows of one CDR3 protein and keeps the most common genes and DNA. The V and J calls shown here were made by TCRdb, not taken from the authors' results. For this sample the table gives some 860,000 distinct CDR3 sequences, of which approximately 53% were detected only once. The ten biggest clones cover 25% to 30% of the sample.

This clonotype has a count of ten or more. Its recognized antigen is unknown. No per-base quality is available; no much larger clone lies one base away. V is pruned by 8 bases and J by 4 bases, leaving 19 bases of the junction without a gene match. The CDR3 runs 18 amino acids, cysteine and phenylalanine included. Kept here is only the CDR3 DNA, which spans 54 bases and is read in frame from base 1. CDR1 and CDR2 were assigned from the germline V gene as SNHLY and FYNNEI. This receptor chain uses TRBV2 and TRBJ2-5, with 10 bases aligning to TRBD2. Sequenced material: blood. This sequence originates from a man aged 35 to 55 in good health. The CDR3 region has the sequence CASSSGGVLAGVLETQYF. Here is the DNA: TGTGCCAGCTCCAGCGGAGGGGTGCTAGCGGGAGTTTTAGAGACCCAGTACTTC.